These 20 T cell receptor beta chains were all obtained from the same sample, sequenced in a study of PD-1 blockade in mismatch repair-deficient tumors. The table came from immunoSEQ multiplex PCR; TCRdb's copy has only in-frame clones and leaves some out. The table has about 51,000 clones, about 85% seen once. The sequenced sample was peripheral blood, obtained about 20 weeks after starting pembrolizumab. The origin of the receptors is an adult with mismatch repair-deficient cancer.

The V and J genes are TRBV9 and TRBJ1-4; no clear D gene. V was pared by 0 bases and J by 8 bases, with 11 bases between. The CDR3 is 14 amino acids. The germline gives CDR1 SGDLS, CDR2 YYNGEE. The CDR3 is CASSVGQRPEKLFF. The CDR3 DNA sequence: TGTGCCAGCAGCGTAGGCCAACGGCCGGAAAAACTGTTTTTT.

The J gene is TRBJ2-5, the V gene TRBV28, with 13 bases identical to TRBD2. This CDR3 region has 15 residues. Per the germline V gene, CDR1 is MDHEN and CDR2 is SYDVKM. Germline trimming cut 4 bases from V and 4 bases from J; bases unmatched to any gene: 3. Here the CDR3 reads CASSSRTSGRETQYF. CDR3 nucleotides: TGTGCCAGCAGTTCCCGGACTAGCGGGAGAGAGACCCAGTACTTC.

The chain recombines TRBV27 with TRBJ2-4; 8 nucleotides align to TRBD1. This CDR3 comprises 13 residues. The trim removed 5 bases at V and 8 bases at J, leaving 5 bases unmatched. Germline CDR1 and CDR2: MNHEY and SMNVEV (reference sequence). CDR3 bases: TGTGCCAGCAGTCCGATGACAGGGGACATTCAGTACTTC. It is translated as CASSPMTGDIQYF.

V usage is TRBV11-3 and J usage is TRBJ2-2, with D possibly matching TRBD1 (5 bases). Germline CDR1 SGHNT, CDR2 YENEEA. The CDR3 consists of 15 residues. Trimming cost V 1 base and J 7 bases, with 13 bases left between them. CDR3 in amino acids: CASSLVAGWNGELFF. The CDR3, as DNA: TGTGCCAGCAGCTTAGTAGCAGGGTGGAACGGGGAGCTGTTTTTT.

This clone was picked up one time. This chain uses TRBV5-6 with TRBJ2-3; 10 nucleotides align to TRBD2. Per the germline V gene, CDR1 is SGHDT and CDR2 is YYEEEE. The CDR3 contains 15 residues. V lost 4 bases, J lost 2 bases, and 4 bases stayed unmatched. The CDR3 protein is CASSQSGRDTDTQYF. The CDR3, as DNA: TGTGCCAGCAGCCAGAGCGGGAGGGACACAGATACGCAGTATTTT.

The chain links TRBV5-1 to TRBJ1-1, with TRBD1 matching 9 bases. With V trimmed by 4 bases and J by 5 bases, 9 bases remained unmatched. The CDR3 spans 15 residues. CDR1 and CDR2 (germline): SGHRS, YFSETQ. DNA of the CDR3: TGCGCCAGCAGCGAATCCGGGACAGGGATGACTGAAGCTTTCTTT. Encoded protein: CASSESGTGMTEAFF. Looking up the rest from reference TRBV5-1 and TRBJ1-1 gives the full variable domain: KAGVTQTPRYLIKTRGQQVTLSCSPISGHRSVSWYQQTPGQGLQFLFEYFSETQRNKGNFPGRFSGRQFSNSRSEMNVSTLELGDSALYLCASSESGTGMTEAFFGQGTRLTVV.

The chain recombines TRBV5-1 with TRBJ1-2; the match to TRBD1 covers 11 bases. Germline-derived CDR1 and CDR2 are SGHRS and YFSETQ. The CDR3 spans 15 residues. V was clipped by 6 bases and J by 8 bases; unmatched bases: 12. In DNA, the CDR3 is TGCGCCAGCAAAAGGACAGGGGGCGACTTAGAAGGCTACACCTTC. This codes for CASKRTGGDLEGYTF.

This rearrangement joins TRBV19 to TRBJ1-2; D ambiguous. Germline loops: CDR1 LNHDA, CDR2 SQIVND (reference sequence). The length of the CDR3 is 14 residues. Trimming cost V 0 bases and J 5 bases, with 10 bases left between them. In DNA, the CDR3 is TGTGCCAGTAGTATAGATCCACGCATATATGGCTACACCTTC. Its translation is CASSIDPRIYGYTF.

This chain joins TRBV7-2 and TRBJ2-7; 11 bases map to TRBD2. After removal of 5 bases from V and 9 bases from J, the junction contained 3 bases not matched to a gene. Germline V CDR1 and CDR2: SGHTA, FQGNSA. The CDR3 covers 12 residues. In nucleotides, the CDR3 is TGTGCCAGCAGCCTCCTAGCGGGAGGGCAGTACTTC. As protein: CASSLLAGGQYF.

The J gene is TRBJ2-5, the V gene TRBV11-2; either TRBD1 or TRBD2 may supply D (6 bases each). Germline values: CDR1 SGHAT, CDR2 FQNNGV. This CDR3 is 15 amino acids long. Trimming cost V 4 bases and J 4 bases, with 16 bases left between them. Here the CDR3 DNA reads TGTGCCAGCAGCTCGGGACTCGAAGGGGGAGAGACCCAGTACTTC. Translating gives CASSSGLEGGETQYF.

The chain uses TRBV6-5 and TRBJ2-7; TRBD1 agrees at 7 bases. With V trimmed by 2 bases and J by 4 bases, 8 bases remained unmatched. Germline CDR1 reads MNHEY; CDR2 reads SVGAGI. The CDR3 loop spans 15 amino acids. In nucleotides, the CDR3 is TGTGCCAGCAGTTACCTTCCGGGACAGACTTACGAGCAGTACTTC. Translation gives CASSYLPGQTYEQYF.

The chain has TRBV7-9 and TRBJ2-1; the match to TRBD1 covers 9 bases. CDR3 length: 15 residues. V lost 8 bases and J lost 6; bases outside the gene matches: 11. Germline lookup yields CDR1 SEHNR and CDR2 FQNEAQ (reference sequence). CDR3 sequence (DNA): TGTGCCAGCTGGACCGGGACAGGGAGCGGCAATGAGCAGTTCTTC. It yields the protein CASWTGTGSGNEQFF.

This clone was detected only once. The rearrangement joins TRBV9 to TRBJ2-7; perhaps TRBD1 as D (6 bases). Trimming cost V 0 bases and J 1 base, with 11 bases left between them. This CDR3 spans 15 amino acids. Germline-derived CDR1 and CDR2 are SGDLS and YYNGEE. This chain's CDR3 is CASSVARTESYEQYF. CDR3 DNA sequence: TGTGCCAGCAGCGTAGCTCGGACAGAGTCCTACGAGCAGTACTTC.

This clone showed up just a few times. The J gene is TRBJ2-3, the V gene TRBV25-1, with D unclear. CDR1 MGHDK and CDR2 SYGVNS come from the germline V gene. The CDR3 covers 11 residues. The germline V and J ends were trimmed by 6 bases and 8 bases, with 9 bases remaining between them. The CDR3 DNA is TGTGCCAGCAGGGTAGCAGGTACGCAGTATTTT. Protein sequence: CASRVAGTQYF.

CDR3 DNA sequence: TGTGCCAGCTCACCATGGAGCAACGATAACTATGGCTACACCTTC. The encoded protein is CASSPWSNDNYGYTF. The chain combines TRBV18 with TRBJ1-2; D is unresolved. In germline, CDR1 is KGHSH, CDR2 LQKENI. The CDR3 consists of 15 residues. Between the trimmed V and J ends, which lost 2 bases and 1 base, there was a span of 11 bases.

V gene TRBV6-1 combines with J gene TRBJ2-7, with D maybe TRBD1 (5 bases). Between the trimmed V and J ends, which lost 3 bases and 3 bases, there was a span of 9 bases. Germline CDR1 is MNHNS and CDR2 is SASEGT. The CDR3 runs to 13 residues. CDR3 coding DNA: TGTGCCAGCAGTGAGTGGACAAGCTACGAGCAGTACTTC. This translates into CASSEWTSYEQYF.

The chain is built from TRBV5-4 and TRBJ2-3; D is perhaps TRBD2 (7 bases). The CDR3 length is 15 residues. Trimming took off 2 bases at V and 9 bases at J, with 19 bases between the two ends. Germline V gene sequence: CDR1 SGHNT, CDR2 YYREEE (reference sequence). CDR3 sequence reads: CASSLSAGAPGTQYF. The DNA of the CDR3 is TGTGCCAGCAGCTTATCCGCGGGGGCCCCTGGAACGCAGTATTTT.

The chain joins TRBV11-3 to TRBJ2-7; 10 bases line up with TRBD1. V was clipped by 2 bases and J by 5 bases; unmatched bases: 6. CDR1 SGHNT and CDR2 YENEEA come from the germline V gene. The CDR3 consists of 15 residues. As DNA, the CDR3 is TGTGCCAGCAGCTTACCGGGGACAGGGGTCCACGAGCAGTACTTC. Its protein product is CASSLPGTGVHEQYF.

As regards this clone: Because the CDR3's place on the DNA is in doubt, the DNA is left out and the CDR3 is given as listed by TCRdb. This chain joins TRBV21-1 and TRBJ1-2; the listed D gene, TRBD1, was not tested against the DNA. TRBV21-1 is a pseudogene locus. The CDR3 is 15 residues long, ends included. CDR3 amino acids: CASSKWGRGNYGYTF.

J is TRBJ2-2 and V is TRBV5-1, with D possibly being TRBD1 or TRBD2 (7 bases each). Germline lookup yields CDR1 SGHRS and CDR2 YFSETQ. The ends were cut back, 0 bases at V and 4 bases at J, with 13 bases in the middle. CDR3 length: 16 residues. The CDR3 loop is CASSLEGRGPTGELFF. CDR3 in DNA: TGCGCCAGCAGCTTGGAAGGGAGGGGGCCCACCGGGGAGCTGTTTTTT. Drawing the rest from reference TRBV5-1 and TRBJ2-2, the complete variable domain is KAGVTQTPRYLIKTRGQQVTLSCSPISGHRSVSWYQQTPGQGLQFLFEYFSETQRNKGNFPGRFSGRQFSNSRSEMNVSTLELGDSALYLCASSLEGRGPTGELFFGEGSRLTVL.